Listed below are T cell receptor beta chains from one sample, sequenced in a study of beta chain features in type 1 diabetes. Libraries were prepared by immunoSEQ multiplex PCR; TCRdb keeps only in-frame clonotypes and omits some of them. The profile covers under 900,000 clones, with roughly 17% appearing a single time and 0.023% taken by the ten largest. Sequenced input: naive CD4+ T cells from blood. The receptor set was obtained from a woman aged 18-29 years in good health. The CDR3 runs from the conserved cysteine through the conserved F or W. A D gene is named only where the DNA matches it firmly. Size tells how often a clone was seen (once, few, many) or the class of an expanded clone, and some rows leave it out.

CDR3 protein: CASSPYSGWNNYGYTF
CDR3 DNA: TGTGCCAGTAGCCCCTATTCGGGCTGGAACAACTATGGCTACACCTTC
J gene: TRBJ1-2
D gene: NA
clone size: NA
V gene: TRBV19

CDR3 protein: CASSLAGLAGDYTQYF
CDR3 DNA: TGCGCCAGCAGCTTGGCCGGACTAGCGGGAGATTATACGCAGTATTTT
J gene: TRBJ2-3
D gene: TRBD2
clone size: NA
V gene: TRBV5-1

CDR3 protein: CASSVSGTGGYEQYF
CDR3 DNA: TGTGCCAGCAGCGTCTCCGGGACAGGGGGTTACGAGCAGTACTTC
J gene: TRBJ2-7
D gene: TRBD1
clone size: NA
V gene: TRBV9

CDR3 protein: CASSQGLQETQYF
CDR3 DNA: TGCGCCAGCAGCCAAGGACTTCAAGAGACCCAGTACTTC
J gene: TRBJ2-5
D gene: NA
clone size: few
V gene: TRBV4-1

CDR3 protein: CASSFIRGTYNEQFF
CDR3 DNA: TGTGCCAGCAGCTTCATAAGGGGGACCTACAATGAGCAGTTCTTC
J gene: TRBJ2-1
D gene: NA
clone size: once
V gene: TRBV11-2

CDR3 protein: CASSYPILGFSGNTIYF
CDR3 DNA: TGTGCCAGCAGTTACCCGATCCTGGGATTCTCTGGAAACACCATATATTTT
J gene: TRBJ1-3
D gene: NA
clone size: few
V gene: TRBV6-7

CDR3 protein: CASRREETQYF
CDR3 DNA: TGTGCCAGCAGAAGAGAAGAGACCCAGTACTTC
J gene: TRBJ2-5
D gene: NA
clone size: NA
V gene: TRBV7-2

CDR3 protein: CASFSSWRVSSYNEQFF
CDR3 DNA: TGTGCCAGCTTCTCGTCTTGGCGGGTGAGCTCCTACAATGAGCAGTTCTTC
J gene: TRBJ2-1
D gene: NA
clone size: few
V gene: TRBV28

CDR3 protein: CASSSPPSGATNTEAFF
CDR3 DNA: TGTGCCAGCAGCTCTCCTCCGTCAGGGGCGACGAACACTGAAGCTTTCTTT
J gene: TRBJ1-1
D gene: NA
clone size: NA
V gene: TRBV11-1

CDR3 protein: CASSFGGSGRGNEQFF
CDR3 DNA: TGTGCCAGCAGTTTTGGGGGTAGCGGGAGGGGTAATGAGCAGTTCTTC
J gene: TRBJ2-1
D gene: TRBD2
clone size: NA
V gene: TRBV28

CDR3 protein: CASSLAGTGDLGYTF
CDR3 DNA: TGTGCCAGCAGCTTGGCCGGGACAGGGGACCTTGGCTACACCTTC
J gene: TRBJ1-2
D gene: TRBD1
clone size: NA
V gene: TRBV7-2

CDR3 protein: CASSSSTGANVLTF
CDR3 DNA: TGTGCCAGCAGCTCATCGACTGGGGCCAACGTCCTGACTTTC
J gene: TRBJ2-6
D gene: NA
clone size: few
V gene: TRBV7-3

CDR3 protein: CASSVTITDTQYF
CDR3 DNA: TGTGCCAGCAGCGTAACTATCACAGATACGCAGTATTTT
J gene: TRBJ2-3
D gene: NA
clone size: NA
V gene: TRBV9

CDR3 protein: CASSPWTSRADEQFF
CDR3 DNA: TGTGCCAGCAGCCCTTGGACTAGCCGGGCCGATGAGCAGTTCTTC
J gene: TRBJ2-1
D gene: TRBD2
clone size: few
V gene: TRBV5-4

CDR3 protein: CASSEETGSYNEQFF
CDR3 DNA: TGTGCCAGCAGTGAAGAGACCGGCTCCTACAATGAGCAGTTCTTC
J gene: TRBJ2-1
D gene: NA
clone size: few
V gene: TRBV2

CDR3 protein: CASSRRTGQTLSGANVLTF
CDR3 DNA: TGTGCCAGTAGTCGACGGACAGGGCAAACCCTCTCTGGGGCCAACGTCCTGACTTTC
J gene: TRBJ2-6
D gene: TRBD1
clone size: few
V gene: TRBV19

CDR3 protein: CASSRTGRQGGYTF
CDR3 DNA: TGCGCCAGCAGCCGCACCGGACGTCAGGGGGGCTACACCTTC
J gene: TRBJ1-2
D gene: NA
clone size: few
V gene: TRBV5-1

CDR3 protein: CASSLARGNLNTGELFF
CDR3 DNA: TGCGCCAGCAGCTTGGCTCGGGGGAACCTGAACACCGGGGAGCTGTTTTTT
J gene: TRBJ2-2
D gene: NA
clone size: NA
V gene: TRBV5-1

CDR3 protein: CASSHAVADNEQFF
CDR3 DNA: TGTGCCAGCAGCCATGCGGTAGCAGACAATGAGCAGTTCTTC
J gene: TRBJ2-1
D gene: NA
clone size: NA
V gene: TRBV4-2

CDR3 protein: CSVEVTGQNTIYF
CDR3 DNA: TGCAGCGTTGAAGTCACAGGTCAAAACACCATATATTTT
J gene: TRBJ1-3
D gene: NA
clone size: NA
V gene: TRBV29-1

CDR3 protein: CASSIEAVEVRTEAFF
CDR3 DNA: TGTGCCAGTAGTATAGAGGCCGTAGAGGTGCGCACTGAAGCTTTCTTT
J gene: TRBJ1-1
D gene: NA
clone size: NA
V gene: TRBV19

CDR3 protein: CASSFGTSNEKLFF
CDR3 DNA: TGTGCCAGCAGCTTCGGGACTTCTAATGAAAAACTGTTTTTT
J gene: TRBJ1-4
D gene: NA
clone size: NA
V gene: TRBV7-9